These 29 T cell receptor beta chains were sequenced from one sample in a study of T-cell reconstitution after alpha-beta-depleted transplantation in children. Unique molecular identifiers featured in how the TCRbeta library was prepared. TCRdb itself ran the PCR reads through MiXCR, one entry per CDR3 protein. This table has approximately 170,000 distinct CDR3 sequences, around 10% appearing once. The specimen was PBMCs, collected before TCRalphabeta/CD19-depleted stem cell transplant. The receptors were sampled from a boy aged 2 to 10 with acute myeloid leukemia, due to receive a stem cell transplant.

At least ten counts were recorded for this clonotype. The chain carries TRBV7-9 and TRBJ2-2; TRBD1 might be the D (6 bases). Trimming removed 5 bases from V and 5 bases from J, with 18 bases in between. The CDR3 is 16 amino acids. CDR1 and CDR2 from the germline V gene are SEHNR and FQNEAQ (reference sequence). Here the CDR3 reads CASSARRARGTGELFF. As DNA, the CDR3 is TGTGCCAGCAGCGCTAGGCGGGCCAGGGGTACCGGGGAGCTGTTTTTT.

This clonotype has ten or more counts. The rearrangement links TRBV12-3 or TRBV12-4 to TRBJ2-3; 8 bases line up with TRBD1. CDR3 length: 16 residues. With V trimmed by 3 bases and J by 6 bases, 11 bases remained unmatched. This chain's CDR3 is CASSLRVNRGTDTQYF. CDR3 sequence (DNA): TGTGCCAGCAGTTTGAGGGTCAACAGGGGGACGGATACGCAGTATTTT.

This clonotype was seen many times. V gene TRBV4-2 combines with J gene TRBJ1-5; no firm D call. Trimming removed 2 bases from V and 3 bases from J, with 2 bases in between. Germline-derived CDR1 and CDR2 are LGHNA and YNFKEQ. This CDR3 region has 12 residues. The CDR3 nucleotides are TGTGCCAGCAGCCAATCCAATCAGCCCCAGCATTTT. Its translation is CASSQSNQPQHF.

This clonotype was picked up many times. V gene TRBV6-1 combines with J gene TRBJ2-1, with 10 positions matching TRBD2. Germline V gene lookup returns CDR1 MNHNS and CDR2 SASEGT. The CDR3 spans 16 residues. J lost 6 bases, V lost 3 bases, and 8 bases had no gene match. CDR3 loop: CASSELAGGPTNEQFF. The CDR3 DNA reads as TGTGCCAGCAGTGAGTTAGCGGGGGGTCCTACCAATGAGCAGTTCTTC.

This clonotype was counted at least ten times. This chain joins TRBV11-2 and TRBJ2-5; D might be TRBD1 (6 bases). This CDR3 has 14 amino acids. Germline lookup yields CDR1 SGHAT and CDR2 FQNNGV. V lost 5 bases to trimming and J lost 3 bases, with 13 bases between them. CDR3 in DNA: TGTGCCAGCAGCCCCACAGGGAAAAAAGAGACCCAGTACTTC. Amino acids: CASSPTGKKETQYF.

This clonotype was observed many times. CDR3 coding DNA: TGCAGTGCCCCGAGGAGGGGGGGCATCGAGCAGTACTTC. Translated, it gives CSAPRRGGIEQYF. This chain links TRBV20-1 with TRBJ2-7; a weak D match, TRBD2 (7 bases). The V gene lost 6 bases and the J gene lost 6 bases, with 18 bases spanning the gap. Germline CDR1 reads DFQATT; CDR2 reads SNEGSKA (reference sequence). The CDR3 is 13 amino acids.

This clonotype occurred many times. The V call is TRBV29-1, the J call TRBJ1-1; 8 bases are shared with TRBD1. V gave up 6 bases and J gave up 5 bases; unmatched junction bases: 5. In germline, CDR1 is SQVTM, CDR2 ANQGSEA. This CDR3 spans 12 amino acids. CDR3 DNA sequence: TGCAGCGTCAGGACAGGGTGGACTGAAGCTTTCTTT. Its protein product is CSVRTGWTEAFF.

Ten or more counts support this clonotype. The CDR3 sequence is CASLPTRSSYEQYV. In nucleotides, the CDR3 is TGTGCCAGCCTCCCAACTCGTAGCTCCTACGAGCAGTACGTC. This chain links TRBV12-3 or TRBV12-4 with TRBJ2-7; D call uncertain. This CDR3 contains 14 residues. V was cut by 8 bases and J by 0 bases, with 14 bases left in between.

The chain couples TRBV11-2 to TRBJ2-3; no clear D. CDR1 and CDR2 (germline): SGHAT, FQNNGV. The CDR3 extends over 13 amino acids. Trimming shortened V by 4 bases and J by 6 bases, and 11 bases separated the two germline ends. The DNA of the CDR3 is TGTGCCAGCAGCTCCACGGAGAGGGATACGCAGTATTTT. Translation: CASSSTERDTQYF.

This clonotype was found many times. The CDR3 DNA is TGTGCCAGCAGCTTAGGACCGTTCACAGATACGCAGTATTTT. This gives the protein CASSLGPFTDTQYF. The chain employs TRBV7-2 and TRBJ2-3; D gene uncertain. The CDR3 length is 14 residues. The germline V gene has CDR1 SGHTA and CDR2 FQGNSA. The ends were cut back, 1 base at V and 2 bases at J, with 7 bases in the middle.

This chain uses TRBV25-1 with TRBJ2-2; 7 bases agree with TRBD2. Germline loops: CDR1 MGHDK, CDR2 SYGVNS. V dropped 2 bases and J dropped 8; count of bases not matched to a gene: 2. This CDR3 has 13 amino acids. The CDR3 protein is CASSEQGGGELFF. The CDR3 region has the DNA TGTGCCAGCAGTGAACAGGGAGGGGGGGAGCTGTTTTTT.

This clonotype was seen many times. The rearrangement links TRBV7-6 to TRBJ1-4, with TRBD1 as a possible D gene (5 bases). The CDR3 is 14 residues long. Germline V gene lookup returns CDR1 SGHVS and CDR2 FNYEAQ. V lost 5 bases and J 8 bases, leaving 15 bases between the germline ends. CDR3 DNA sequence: TGTGCCAGCAGCCTACGTAGGGGCGACGAAAAACTGTTTTTT. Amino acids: CASSLRRGDEKLFF.

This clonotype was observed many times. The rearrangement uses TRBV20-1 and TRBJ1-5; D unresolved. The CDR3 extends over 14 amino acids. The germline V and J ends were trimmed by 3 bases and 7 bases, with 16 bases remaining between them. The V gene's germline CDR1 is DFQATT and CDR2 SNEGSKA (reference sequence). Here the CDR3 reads CSASSVVRFQPQHF. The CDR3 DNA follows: TGCAGTGCTAGTAGTGTGGTAAGGTTCCAGCCCCAGCATTTT.

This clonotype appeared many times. The CDR3: CASIALAGTYEQYF. CDR3 coding DNA: TGTGCCAGCATTGCCCTAGCGGGAACCTACGAGCAGTACTTC. This rearrangement joins TRBV28 to TRBJ2-7; 9 positions match TRBD2. J was trimmed by 2 bases and V by 7 bases; bases with no gene match: 6. Germline CDR1 reads MDHEN; CDR2 reads SYDVKM. CDR3 length: 14 residues.

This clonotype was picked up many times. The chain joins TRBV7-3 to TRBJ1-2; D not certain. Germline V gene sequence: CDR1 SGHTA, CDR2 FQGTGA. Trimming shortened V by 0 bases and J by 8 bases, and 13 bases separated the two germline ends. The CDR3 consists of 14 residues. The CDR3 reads CASSLTGDEAGYTF. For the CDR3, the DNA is TGTGCCAGCAGCTTAACAGGTGATGAGGCCGGCTACACCTTC.

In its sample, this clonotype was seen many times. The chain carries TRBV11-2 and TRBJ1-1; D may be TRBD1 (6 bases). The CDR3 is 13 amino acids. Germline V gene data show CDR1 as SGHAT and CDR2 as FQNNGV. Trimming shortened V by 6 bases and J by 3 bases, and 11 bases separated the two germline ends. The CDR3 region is CASSTTGYTEAFF. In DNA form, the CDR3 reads TGTGCCAGCAGTACTACAGGGTACACTGAAGCTTTCTTT.

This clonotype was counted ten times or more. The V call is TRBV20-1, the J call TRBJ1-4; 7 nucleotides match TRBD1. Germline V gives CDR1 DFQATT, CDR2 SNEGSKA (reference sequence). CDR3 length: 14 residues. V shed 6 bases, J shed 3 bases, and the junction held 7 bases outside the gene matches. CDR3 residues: CSASDRRSNEKLFF. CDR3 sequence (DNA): TGCAGTGCGTCGGACAGGCGCTCTAATGAAAAACTGTTTTTT.

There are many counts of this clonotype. As DNA, the CDR3 is TGTGCCAGCAGCCTGACGCATGAAGGACGGGGCTACAATGAGCAGTTCTTC. Amino acid sequence: CASSLTHEGRGYNEQFF. This rearrangement joins TRBV3-1 to TRBJ2-1, with D possibly matching TRBD2 (5 bases). The length of the CDR3 is 17 residues. Germline V lookup: CDR1 LGHDT, CDR2 YNNKEL (reference sequence). Trimming stripped 4 bases from V and 3 bases from J, with 19 bases between.

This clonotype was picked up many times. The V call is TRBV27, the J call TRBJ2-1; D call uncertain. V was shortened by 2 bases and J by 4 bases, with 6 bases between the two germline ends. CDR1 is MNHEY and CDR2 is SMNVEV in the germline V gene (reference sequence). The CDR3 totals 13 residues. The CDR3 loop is CASSLRAYNEQFF. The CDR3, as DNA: TGTGCCAGCAGTTTACGGGCGTACAATGAGCAGTTCTTC.

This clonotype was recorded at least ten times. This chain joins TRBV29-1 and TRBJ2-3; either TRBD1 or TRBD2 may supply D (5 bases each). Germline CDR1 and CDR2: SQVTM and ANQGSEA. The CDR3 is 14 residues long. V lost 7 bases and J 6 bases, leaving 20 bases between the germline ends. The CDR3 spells CSAWDRSQTDTQYF. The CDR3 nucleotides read TGCAGCGCTTGGGACCGCTCCCAGACCGATACGCAGTATTTT.

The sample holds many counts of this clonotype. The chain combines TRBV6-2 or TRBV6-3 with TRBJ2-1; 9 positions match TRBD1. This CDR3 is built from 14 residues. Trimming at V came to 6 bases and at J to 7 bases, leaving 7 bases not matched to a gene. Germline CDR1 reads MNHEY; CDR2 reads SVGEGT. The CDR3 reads CASSADRGGNEQFF. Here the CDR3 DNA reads TGTGCCAGCAGCGCGGACAGGGGCGGGAATGAGCAGTTCTTC.

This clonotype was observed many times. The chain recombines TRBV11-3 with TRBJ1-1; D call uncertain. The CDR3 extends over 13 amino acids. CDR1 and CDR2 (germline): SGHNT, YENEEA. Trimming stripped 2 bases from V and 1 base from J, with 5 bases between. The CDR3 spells CASSLQENTEAFF. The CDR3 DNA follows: TGTGCCAGCAGCTTACAGGAGAACACTGAAGCTTTCTTT.

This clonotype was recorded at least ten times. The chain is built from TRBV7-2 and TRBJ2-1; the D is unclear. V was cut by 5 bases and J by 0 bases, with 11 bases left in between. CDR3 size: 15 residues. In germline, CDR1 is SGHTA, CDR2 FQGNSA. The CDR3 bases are TGTGCCAGCAGCGGCCAGTGGGGCTCCTACAATGAGCAGTTCTTC. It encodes CASSGQWGSYNEQFF.

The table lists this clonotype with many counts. The CDR3 loop is CATSKEQGTLSLDQPQHF. DNA of the CDR3: TGTGCCACCAGCAAAGAACAGGGGACGCTCAGTCTTGATCAGCCCCAGCATTTT. This sequence joins TRBV15 and TRBJ1-5; 7 bases match TRBD1. This CDR3 spans 18 amino acids. Germline-derived CDR1 and CDR2 are LNHNV and YYDKDF (reference sequence). The ends lost 4 bases at V and 5 bases at J; junction bases unmatched: 17.

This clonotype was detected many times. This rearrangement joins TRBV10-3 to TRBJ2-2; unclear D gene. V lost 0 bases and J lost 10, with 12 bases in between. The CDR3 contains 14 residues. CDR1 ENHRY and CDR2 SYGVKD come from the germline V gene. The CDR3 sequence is CAISESGQTLELFF. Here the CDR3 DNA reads TGTGCCATCAGTGAGTCAGGCCAGACACTGGAGCTGTTTTTT.

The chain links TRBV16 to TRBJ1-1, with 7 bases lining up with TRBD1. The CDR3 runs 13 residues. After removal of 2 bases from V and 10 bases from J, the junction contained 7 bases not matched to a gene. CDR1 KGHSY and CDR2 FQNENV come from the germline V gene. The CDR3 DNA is TGTGCCAGCAGCCAAACAGGGGACCGGCGAGCTTTCTTT. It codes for CASSQTGDRRAFF.

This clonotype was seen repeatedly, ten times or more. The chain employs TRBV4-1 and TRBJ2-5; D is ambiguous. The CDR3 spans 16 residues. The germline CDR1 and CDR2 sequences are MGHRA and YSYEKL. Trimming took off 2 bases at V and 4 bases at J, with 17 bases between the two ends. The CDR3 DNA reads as TGCGCCAGCAGCCAAAATGGGCCAAGGGTACGAGAGACCCAGTACTTC. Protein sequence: CASSQNGPRVRETQYF.

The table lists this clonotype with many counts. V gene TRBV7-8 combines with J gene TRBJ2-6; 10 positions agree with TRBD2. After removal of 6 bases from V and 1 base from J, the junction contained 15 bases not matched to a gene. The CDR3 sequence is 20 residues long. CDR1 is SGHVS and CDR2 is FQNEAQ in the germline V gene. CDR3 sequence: CASRSRRATSGLSGANVLTF. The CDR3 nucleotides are TGTGCCAGCAGGTCAAGGAGAGCGACTAGCGGGTTATCTGGGGCCAACGTCCTGACTTTC.

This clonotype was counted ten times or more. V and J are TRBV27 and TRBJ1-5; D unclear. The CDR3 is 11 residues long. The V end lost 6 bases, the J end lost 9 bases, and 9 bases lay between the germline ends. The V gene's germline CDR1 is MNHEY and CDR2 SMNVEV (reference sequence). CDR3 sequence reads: CASRPGGPQHF. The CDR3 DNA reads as TGTGCCAGCAGACCCGGCGGGCCCCAGCATTTT.